This T cell receptor beta chain was captured by sequencing in a study of cytomegalovirus exposure and HLA in healthy donors. Study overall: Sequencing of roughly 180 million T cells in an earlier analysis found around 120 million unique TCR beta sequences.

PCR involved 60 Vbeta and 13 Jbeta primers. Method: immunoSEQ multiplex PCR; TCRdb's copy keeps in-frame clones and lacks some. The sample includes 250,000 to 350,000 clones, 80% to 90% seen only once; the top ten take 3.5% to 4%. In germline, CDR1 is SGHRS, CDR2 YFSETQ. Trimming removed 5 bases at V and 2 bases at J, with 10 bases between. This CDR3 contains 13 residues. The sequencing input was PBMCs. The chain has TRBV5-1 and TRBJ1-1, with D uncertain. This TCR came from a man aged 35 to 55 in good health and CMV-seropositive. This chain's CDR3 is CASRTSLNTEAFF. The CDR3 coding sequence is TGCGCCAGCAGGACATCGCTTAACACTGAAGCTTTCTTT.